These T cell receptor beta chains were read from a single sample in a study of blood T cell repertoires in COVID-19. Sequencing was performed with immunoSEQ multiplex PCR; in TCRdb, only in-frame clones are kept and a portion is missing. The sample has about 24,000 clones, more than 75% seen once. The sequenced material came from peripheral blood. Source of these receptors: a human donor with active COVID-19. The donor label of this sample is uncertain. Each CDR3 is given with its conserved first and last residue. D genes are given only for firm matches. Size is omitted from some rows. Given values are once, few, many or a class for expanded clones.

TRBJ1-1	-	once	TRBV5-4	CASSPRANMNTEAFF	TGTGCCAGCAGTCCGAGGGCGAATATGAACACTGAAGCTTTCTTT
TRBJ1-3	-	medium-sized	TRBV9	CASSVSRLGDLGNTIYF	TGTGCCAGCAGCGTCTCACGCCTGGGGGACTTAGGAAACACCATATATTTT
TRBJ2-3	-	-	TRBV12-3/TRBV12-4	CASNPTGTDTQYF	TGTGCCAGCAACCCCACGGGGACAGATACGCAGTATTTT
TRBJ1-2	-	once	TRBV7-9	CASSLSQVGGYGYTF	TGTGCCAGCAGCTTATCGCAGGTGGGGGGCTATGGCTACACCTTC
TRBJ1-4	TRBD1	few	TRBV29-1	CSVGTGGDGEKLFF	TGCAGCGTTGGGACAGGGGGAGATGGCGAAAAACTGTTTTTT
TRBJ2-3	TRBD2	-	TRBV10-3	CAISEAGADTQYF	TGTGCCATCAGTGAGGCGGGGGCAGATACGCAGTATTTT
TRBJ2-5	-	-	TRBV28	CASSWNSGETQYF	TGTGCCAGCAGTTGGAATAGCGGAGAGACCCAGTACTTC
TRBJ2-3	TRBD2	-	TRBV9	CASSAGGLAGFDTQYF	TGTGCCAGCAGCGCCGGTGGGCTAGCGGGCTTTGATACGCAGTATTTT
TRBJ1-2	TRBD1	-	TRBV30	CAGLRGQAIDYGYTF	TGTGCCGGTTTAAGGGGGCAGGCGATCGACTATGGCTACACCTTC
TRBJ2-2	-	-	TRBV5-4	CASSPPPGGGELFF	TGTGCCAGCAGCCCTCCCCCAGGTGGCGGGGAGCTGTTTTTT
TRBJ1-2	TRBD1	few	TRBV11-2	CASSSPRDRVSGGYTF	TGTGCCAGCAGCTCCCCCCGGGACAGGGTATCTGGTGGCTACACCTTC
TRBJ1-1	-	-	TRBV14	CASSTDRVNTEAFF	TGTGCCAGCAGCACCGACAGAGTGAACACTGAAGCTTTCTTT
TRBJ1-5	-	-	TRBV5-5	CASSLEQYSNQPQHF	TGTGCCAGCAGCTTGGAGCAATATAGCAATCAGCCCCAGCATTTT
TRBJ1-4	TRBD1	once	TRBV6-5	CASSYGQTGVEKLFF	TGTGCCAGCAGTTACGGGCAGACAGGGGTTGAAAAACTGTTTTTT
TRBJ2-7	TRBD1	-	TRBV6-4	CASSGQGTSYEQYF	TGTGCCAGCAGTGGACAGGGGACCTCCTACGAGCAGTACTTC